In its sample, the clone carrying this T cell receptor (beta chain) was seen many times. Antigen unknown. This related bone marrow graft donor gave peripheral blood on the day of marrow donation. This specimen comes from a study of T cells after posttransplantation cyclophosphamide. Findings and limits, study-wide: Recipient CMV seropositivity and CMV reactivation strongly tracked TRB clonality. Donor CD8+ memory clones often dominated recipient blood repertoires at later times. Blood and skin or GI T cell repertoires showed limited TRB overlap.

Here immunoSEQ multiplex PCR was the method, and the copy in TCRdb shows in-frame clones only, minus some. The sample gives 30,000 to 40,000 clones, none seen only once, and the top ten clones hold around 2.5%. The clonotype originates from a man aged 50 or older in good health, CMV-negative, and a related stem cell transplant donor. What was sequenced was PBMCs.

In DNA form, the CDR3 reads TGTGCCAGCAGCTTAGCGTTGAATGAAAAACTGTTTTTT. Protein: CASSLALNEKLFF. The V call is TRBV11-2, the J call TRBJ1-4; D is undetermined. Trimming removed 1 base from V and 5 bases from J, with 5 bases in between. Germline V gene data show CDR1 as SGHAT and CDR2 as FQNNGV. The CDR3 length is 13 residues.